This TCR beta chain was obtained from a study of graft-versus-host responses after intestinal transplantation (dated by TCRdb to about 2021). Notes on the research overall: Multivisceral, liver-intestinal, or isolated intestinal transplants were received by the recipients. Every recipient was given anti-thymocyte globulin induction, then maintenance tacrolimus and steroids for 2 to 4 years. Graft-versus-host and host-versus-graft alloreactive T cell clones were tracked in the graft, circulation and bone marrow after intestinal transplantation using bulk TCR-beta CDR3 sequencing. To identify alloreactive clones, pre-transplant mixed lymphocyte reaction products were sequenced and then compared with unstimulated pre-transplant donor and recipient T cells. The cohort enrolled roughly 25 intestinal transplant recipients including one retransplant, and a few patients lacking pretransplant specimens were excluded. Donor T cell macrochimerism was defined as a peak of at least 4% donor T cells among recipient peripheral blood mononuclear cells. Rather than being sequenced by the commercial service, samples from a few later patients were sequenced in-house on an Illumina MiSeq and processed with MiXCR.

The library was produced with the immunoSEQ multiplex PCR assay. Adaptive Biotechnologies carried out high-throughput TCR-beta CDR3 sequencing of genomic DNA for most patients. The study's processing was this. Adaptive's ImmunoSEQ software supplied the TCR sequencing data for 15 to 20 patients, while MiXCR and VDJtools were used to process a few other patients. Because the origin of CDR3 nucleotide sequences shared between donor and recipient could not be assigned, those sequences were removed. To count as alloreactive, a clone needed at least 2-fold expansion over unstimulated cells and a minimum CFSE-low frequency of 0.002% (template counts) or 0.001% (read counts). Clones were considered mappable if detected in sequenced pre-transplant spleen, lymph node, or MLR CFSE-low populations of the donor or recipient. The cumulative frequency of alloreactive clones was calculated as a percentage of all sequences, weighted by copy number. The source is immuneACCESS, and TCRdb retained only in-frame sequences with V and J called. Part of the clones is not carried over; for the studies checked, unresolved V genes explain less than half of this, and the remainder is unexplained. V and J calls and clone size are those listed in that table; D and trimming were worked out from the DNA. The sample table lists 300 to 450 clones, roughly nine tenths of them with a count of one. The ten top clones hold roughly 69% of the sample.

About this clone itself: Its antigen remains unidentified. Base qualities were left out, and no much larger clone turns up one base away.

Results and caveats for the whole study, not just this receptor: GvH clones turned up in recipient bone marrow, with some appearing earlier in ileal mucosa or blood, a pattern consistent with an intestinal mucosal origin. Early after transplant, peak levels of circulating GvH clones were found to be associated with declines in HvG clones. The conclusions were limited by the relatively low number and heterogeneity of the intestinal transplant patients. High GvH to HvG T cell clonal ratios were observed in the allografts of patients with donor T cell macrochimerism.

Blood samples were collected up to 4 times in the first month after transplant and then at least monthly when available. V was cut back by 6 bases and J by 0 bases, leaving a gap of 8 bases between them. Reading the germline V gene (reference sequence) gives CDR1 MNHNY and CDR2 SVGAGI. The CDR3 starts with the cysteine, ends with the phenylalanine, and has 14 residues. Only the CDR3 DNA is retained, 42 bases long and in frame from the first base. This TCR came from a human patient who received an intestinal transplant, so some T cells may come from the graft donor. The rearranged segments are TRBV6-6 and TRBJ1-4; a confident D gene designation cannot be given. The sample in question was PBMCs, obtained 5 days after intestinal transplant. The DNA sequence follows: TGTGCCAGCAGCTTGCTTGCAACTAATGAAAAACTGTTTTTT. This codes for CASSLLATNEKLFF.